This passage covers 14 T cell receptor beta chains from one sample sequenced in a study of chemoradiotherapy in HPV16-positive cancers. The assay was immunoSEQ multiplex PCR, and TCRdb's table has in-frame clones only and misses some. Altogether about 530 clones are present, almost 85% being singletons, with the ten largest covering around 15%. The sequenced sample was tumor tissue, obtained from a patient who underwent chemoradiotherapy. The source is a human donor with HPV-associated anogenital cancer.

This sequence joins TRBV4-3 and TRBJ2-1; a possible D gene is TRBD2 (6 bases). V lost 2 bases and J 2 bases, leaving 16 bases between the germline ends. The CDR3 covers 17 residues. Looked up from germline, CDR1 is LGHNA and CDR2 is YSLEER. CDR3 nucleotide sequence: TGCGCCAGCAGCCAAACGCCCGCGGGGCCAACCTACAATGAGCAGTTCTTC. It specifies CASSQTPAGPTYNEQFF.

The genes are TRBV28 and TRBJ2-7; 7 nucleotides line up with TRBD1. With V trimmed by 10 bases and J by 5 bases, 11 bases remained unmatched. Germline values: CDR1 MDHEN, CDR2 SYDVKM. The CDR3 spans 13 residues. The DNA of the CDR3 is TGTGCCATCAGGGGGACGGTCCGGGACGAGCAGTACTTC. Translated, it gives CAIRGTVRDEQYF.

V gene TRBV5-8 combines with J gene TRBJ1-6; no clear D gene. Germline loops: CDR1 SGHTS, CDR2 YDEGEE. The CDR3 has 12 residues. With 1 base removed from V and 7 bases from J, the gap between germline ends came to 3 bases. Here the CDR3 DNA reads TGTGCCAGCAGCTTGCGAAATTCACCCCTCCACTTT. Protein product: CASSLRNSPLHF.

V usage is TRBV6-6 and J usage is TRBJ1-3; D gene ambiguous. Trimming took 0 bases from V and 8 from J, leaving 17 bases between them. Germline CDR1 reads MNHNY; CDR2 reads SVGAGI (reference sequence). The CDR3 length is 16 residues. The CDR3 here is CASSYSATLGGDTIYF. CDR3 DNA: TGTGCCAGCAGTTACTCCGCCACCCTGGGAGGAGACACCATATATTTT.

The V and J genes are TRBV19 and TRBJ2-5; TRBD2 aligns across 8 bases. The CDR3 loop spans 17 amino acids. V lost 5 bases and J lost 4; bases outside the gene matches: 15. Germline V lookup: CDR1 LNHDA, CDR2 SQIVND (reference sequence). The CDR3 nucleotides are TGTGCCAGTAGTCCCCGGGGGAGCGGGAGAGGATCAGAGACCCAGTACTTC. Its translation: CASSPRGSGRGSETQYF.

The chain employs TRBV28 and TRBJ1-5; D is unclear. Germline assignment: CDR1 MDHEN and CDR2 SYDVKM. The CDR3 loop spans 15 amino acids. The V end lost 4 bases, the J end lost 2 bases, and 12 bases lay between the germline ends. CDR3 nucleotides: TGTGCCAGCAGTTCAGGTCGAAGGGGCAATCAGCCCCAGCATTTT. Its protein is CASSSGRRGNQPQHF. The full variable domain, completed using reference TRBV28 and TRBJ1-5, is DVKVTQSSRYLVKRTGEKVFLECVQDMDHENMFWYRQDPGLGLRLIYFSYDVKMKEKGDIPEGYSVSREKKERFSLILESASTNQTSMYLCASSSGRRGNQPQHFGDGTRLSIL.

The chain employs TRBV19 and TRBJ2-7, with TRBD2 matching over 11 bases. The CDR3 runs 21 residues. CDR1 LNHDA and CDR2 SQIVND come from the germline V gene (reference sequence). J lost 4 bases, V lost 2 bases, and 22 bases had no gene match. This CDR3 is CASSIRGQSPPTSGTLYEQYF. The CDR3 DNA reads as TGTGCCAGTAGTATACGGGGACAGTCCCCACCGACTAGCGGGACCCTATACGAGCAGTACTTC.

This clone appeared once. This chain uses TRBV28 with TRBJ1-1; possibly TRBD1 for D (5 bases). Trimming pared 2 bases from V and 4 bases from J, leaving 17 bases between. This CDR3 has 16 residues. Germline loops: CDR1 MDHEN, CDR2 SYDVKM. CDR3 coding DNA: TGTGCCAGCAGTTTACGGCAGGGCCCCGTGGGCACTGAAGCTTTCTTT. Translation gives CASSLRQGPVGTEAFF.

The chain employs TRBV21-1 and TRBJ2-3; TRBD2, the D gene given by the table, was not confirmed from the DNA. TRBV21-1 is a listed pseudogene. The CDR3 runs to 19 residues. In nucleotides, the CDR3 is TGTGCCAGCAGCCGGACTAGCGGGATTACTAGCGAGAGCACAGATACGCAGTATTTT. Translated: CASSRTSGITSESTDTQYF.

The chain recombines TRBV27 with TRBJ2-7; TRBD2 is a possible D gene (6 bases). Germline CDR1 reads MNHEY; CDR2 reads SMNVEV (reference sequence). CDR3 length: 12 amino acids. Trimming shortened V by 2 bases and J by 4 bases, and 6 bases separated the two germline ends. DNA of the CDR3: TGTGCCAGCAGTTTAGGGGGGTACGAGCAGTACTTC. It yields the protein CASSLGGYEQYF.

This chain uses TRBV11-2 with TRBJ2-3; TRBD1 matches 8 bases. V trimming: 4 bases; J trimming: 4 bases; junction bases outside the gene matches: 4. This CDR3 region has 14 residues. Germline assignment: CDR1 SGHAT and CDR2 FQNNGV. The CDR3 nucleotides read TGTGCCAGCAGCTCCTCAGGGGGCCCAGATACGCAGTATTTT. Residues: CASSSSGGPDTQYF. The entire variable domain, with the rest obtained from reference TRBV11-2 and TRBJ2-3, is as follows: EAGVAQSPRYKIIEKRQSVAFWCNPISGHATLYWYQQILGQGPKLLIQFQNNGVVDDSQLPKDRFSAERLKGVDSTLKIQPAKLEDSAVYLCASSSSGGPDTQYFGPGTRLTVL.

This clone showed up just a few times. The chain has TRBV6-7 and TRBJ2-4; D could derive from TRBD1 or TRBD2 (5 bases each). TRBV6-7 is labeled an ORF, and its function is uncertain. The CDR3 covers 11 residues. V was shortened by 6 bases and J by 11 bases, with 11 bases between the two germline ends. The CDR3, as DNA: TGTGCCAGCAGCTGCGAGGGGTTTCAGTACTTC. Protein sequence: CASSCEGFQYF.

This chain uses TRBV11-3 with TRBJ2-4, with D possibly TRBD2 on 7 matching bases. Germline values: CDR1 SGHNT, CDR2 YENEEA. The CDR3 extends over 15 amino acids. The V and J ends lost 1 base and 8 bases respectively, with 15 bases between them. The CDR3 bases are TGTGCCAGCAGCTTAGGGGGGGGCCGAAGTGACATTCAGTACTTC. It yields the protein CASSLGGGRSDIQYF.

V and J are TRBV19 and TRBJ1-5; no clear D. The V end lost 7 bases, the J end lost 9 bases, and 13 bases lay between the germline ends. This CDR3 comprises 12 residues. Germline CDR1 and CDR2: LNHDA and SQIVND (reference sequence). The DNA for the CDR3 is TGTGCCAGTACGGACTTACGGGGGCCCCAGCATTTT. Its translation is CASTDLRGPQHF. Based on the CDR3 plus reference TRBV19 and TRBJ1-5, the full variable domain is DGGITQSPKYLFRKEGQNVTLSCEQNLNHDAMYWYRQDPGQGLRLIYYSQIVNDFQKGDIAEGYSVSREKKESFPLTVTSAQKNPTAFYLCASTDLRGPQHFGDGTRLSIL.